This T cell receptor beta chain was identified in a study of T-cell reconstitution after alpha-beta-depleted transplantation in children. TCRbeta library preparation incorporated unique molecular identifiers. Each CDR3 protein is one row after TCRdb ran MiXCR on the PCR reads. This sample carries more than 85,000 distinct CDR3 sequences, approximately 6% of them seen once, and the ten largest clones take 6% to 7%. This CDR3 is built from 15 residues. V lost 6 bases and J lost 0, with 14 bases in between. In germline, CDR1 is MNHNS, CDR2 SASEGT. This clonotype was seen more than once but under ten times. The antigen is not known. General study points: In patients about two months after transplant, alpha-beta T cells reportedly arose from several hundred expanded graft clones. Recipient T cells and thymic progenitors that survived were the source of the high TCRbeta diversity seen at day 60 in some patients.

The sequence derives from a female patient aged 2 to 10 who had a stem cell transplant for Fanconi anemia, so the T cells may come from the graft donor. This rearrangement joins TRBV6-1 to TRBJ1-2; no reliable D call. The sequenced sample was PBMCs, mostly from graft donor cells, obtained 60 days after TCRalphabeta/CD19-depleted stem cell transplant. The CDR3 sequence is CASSRPVGANYGYTF. CDR3 in DNA: TGTGCCAGCAGCCGACCCGTCGGGGCTAACTATGGCTACACCTTC.